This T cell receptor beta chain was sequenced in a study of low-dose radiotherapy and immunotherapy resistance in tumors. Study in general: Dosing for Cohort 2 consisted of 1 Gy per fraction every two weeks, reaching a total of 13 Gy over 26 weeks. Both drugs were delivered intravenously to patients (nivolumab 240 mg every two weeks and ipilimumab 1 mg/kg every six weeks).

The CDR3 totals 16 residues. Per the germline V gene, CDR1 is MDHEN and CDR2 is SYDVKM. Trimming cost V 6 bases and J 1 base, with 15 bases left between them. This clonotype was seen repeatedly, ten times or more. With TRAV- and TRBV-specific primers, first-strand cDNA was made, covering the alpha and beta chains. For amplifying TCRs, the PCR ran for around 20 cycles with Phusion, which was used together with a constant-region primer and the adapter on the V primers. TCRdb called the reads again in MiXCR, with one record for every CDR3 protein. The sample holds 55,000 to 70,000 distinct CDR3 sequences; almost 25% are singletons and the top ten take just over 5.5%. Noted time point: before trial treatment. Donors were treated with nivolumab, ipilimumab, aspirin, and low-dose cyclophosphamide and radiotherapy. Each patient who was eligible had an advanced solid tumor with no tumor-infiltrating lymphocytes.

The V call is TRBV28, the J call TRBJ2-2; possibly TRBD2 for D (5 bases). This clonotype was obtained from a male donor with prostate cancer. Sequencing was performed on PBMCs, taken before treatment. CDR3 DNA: TGTGCCAGCAGCTACCTAAAGAGCGGGAACACCGGGGAGCTGTTTTTT. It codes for CASSYLKSGNTGELFF.